Only a few counts were recorded for the clone carrying this TCR beta chain. Its antigen is unidentified. This sample's TCRbeta library carried unique molecular identifier barcodes. From the PCR reads, TCRdb called clonotypes with MiXCR, one entry per CDR3 protein. The sample carries a few hundred thousand distinct CDR3 sequences, 25% to 30% recorded once. The source of the sample is a study of T-cell reconstitution after alpha-beta-depleted transplantation in children. Study observations and caveats: When one year had passed after transplant, most T-cell counts and diversity came from newly produced T cells. Several hundred graft clones that had expanded were reportedly the source of alpha-beta T cells about two months after transplant.

CDR1 is ENHRY and CDR2 is SYGVKD in the germline V gene. V was trimmed by 8 bases and J by 4 bases, leaving 12 bases between them. CDR3 length: 13 residues. V gene TRBV10-3 combines with J gene TRBJ1-3; D gene uncertain. This receptor was taken from a boy in the first two years of life with Wiskott-Aldrich syndrome, due to receive a stem cell transplant. Material: PBMCs, obtained before TCRalphabeta/CD19-depleted stem cell transplant. As DNA, the CDR3 is TGTGCCATCTCCCCTCCGGTCGGAAACACCATATATTTT. It yields the protein CAISPPVGNTIYF.